A selection of T cell receptor beta chains follows, all from one sample in a study of shared clonotypes between healthy human individuals. TCRdb's table, derived via immunoSEQ multiplex PCR, lists solely in-frame clones and lacks some. The repertoire holds about 450,000 clones, with more than 75% as singletons. The sample comprised PBMCs. These receptors were obtained from a middle-aged woman in good health. Some clones in this sample may be carry-over from other donors' samples. CDR3s include the opening cysteine and the closing phenylalanine or tryptophan. A D gene is named only where the DNA matches it firmly. Size is stated for part of the rows, as once, few or many counts, or as a class when the clone is expanded.

>TRBV5-1|-|TRBJ1-2|once
CASSLDPASYGYTF
TGCGCCAGCAGCTTGGATCCAGCCTCCTATGGCTACACCTTC
>TRBV6-5|-|TRBJ2-2|-
CASSPTRYTGELFF
TGTGCCAGCAGTCCCACTCGTTACACCGGGGAGCTGTTTTTT
>TRBV27|-|TRBJ1-2|-
CASSSGTAVYTF
TGTGCCAGCAGTTCCGGGACGGCTGTCTACACCTTC
>TRBV29-1|TRBD2|TRBJ2-1|-
CSVGEGYNEQFF
TGCAGCGTTGGGGAGGGGTACAATGAGCAGTTCTTC
>TRBV9|-|TRBJ2-7|-
CASSVGQRSYEQYF
TGTGCCAGCAGCGTAGGACAGAGATCCTACGAGCAGTACTTC
>TRBV5-1|-|TRBJ2-3|-
CASSPAGDTQYF
TGCGCCAGCAGCCCGGCAGGAGATACGCAGTATTTT
>TRBV7-2|TRBD2|TRBJ2-3|-
CASSLVGTRLSEIEQYF
TGTGCCAGCAGCTTAGTAGGGACTAGACTCTCCGAGATAGAGCAGTATTTT
>TRBV5-5|-|TRBJ2-7|-
CASSLVGRGPGYEQYF
TGTGCCAGCAGCTTGGTAGGGAGGGGGCCAGGCTACGAGCAGTACTTC
>TRBV2|-|TRBJ2-7|-
CASSEGSFYEQYF
TGTGCCAGCAGTGAAGGCTCCTTCTACGAGCAGTACTTC
>TRBV30|-|TRBJ1-2|many
CAWSEMTHYGYTF
TGTGCCTGGAGTGAGATGACTCACTATGGCTACACCTTC
>TRBV5-1|-|TRBJ2-3|-
CASSLESGADTQYF
TGCGCCAGCAGCTTGGAGTCCGGCGCAGATACGCAGTATTTT
>TRBV4-3|TRBD2|TRBJ2-1|-
CASSQGTSGMTGNEQFF
TGCGCCAGCAGCCAGGGGACTAGCGGAATGACCGGAAATGAGCAGTTCTTC
>TRBV5-4|-|TRBJ2-7|-
CASSLGQHYEQYF
TGTGCCAGCAGCTTGGGTCAGCACTACGAGCAGTACTTC
>TRBV7-9|-|TRBJ2-6|few
CASSLSRGSGANVLTF
TGTGCCAGCAGCTTATCCCGGGGGTCTGGGGCCAACGTCCTGACTTTC
>TRBV7-9|-|TRBJ1-2|-
CASSLGQHYGYTF
TGTGCCAGCAGCTTAGGACAGCACTATGGCTACACCTTC
>TRBV10-3|TRBD1|TRBJ1-2|-
CAVTGTGNDGYTF
TGTGCCGTCACCGGGACAGGGAACGATGGCTACACCTTC
>TRBV2|TRBD1|TRBJ2-7|-
CASSDNRGREQYF
TGTGCCAGCAGTGACAACAGGGGTCGCGAGCAGTACTTC
>TRBV29-1|TRBD1|TRBJ2-3|-
CSVSRGTYTDTQYF
TGCAGCGTCAGCAGGGGGACCTACACAGATACGCAGTATTTT
>TRBV4-1|TRBD2|TRBJ2-7|-
CASSQGRTSGRGYEQYF
TGCGCCAGCAGCCAAGGGCGGACTAGCGGGAGAGGGTACGAGCAGTACTTC
>TRBV19|-|TRBJ2-7|-
CASSIMAGANHEQYF
TGTGCCAGTAGTATAATGGCGGGGGCGAATCACGAGCAGTACTTC
>TRBV7-9|TRBD1|TRBJ1-1|-
CASSSNRGGQQNTEAFF
TGTGCCAGCAGCTCCAATCGGGGGGGACAGCAGAACACTGAAGCTTTCTTT
>TRBV5-4|TRBD2|TRBJ2-5|few
CASSRGSGGETQYF
TGTGCCAGCAGCCGCGGGAGTGGGGGGGAGACCCAGTACTTC
>TRBV15|-|TRBJ1-2|-
CATSRVIQADGYTF
TGTGCCACCAGCAGAGTAATCCAGGCCGATGGCTACACCTTC
>TRBV18|-|TRBJ2-7|-
CASSPPVGAYEQYF
TGTGCCAGCTCGCCCCCGGTAGGGGCCTACGAGCAGTACTTC
>TRBV19|-|TRBJ2-6|-
CASSIVSLQGWTGANVLTF
TGTGCCAGTAGTATAGTTAGCCTCCAGGGGTGGACTGGGGCCAACGTCCTGACTTTC
>TRBV30|-|TRBJ1-1|-
CAWRGGAVRGAFF
TGTGCCTGGCGTGGTGGTGCCGTTCGGGGGGCTTTCTTT
>TRBV5-6|-|TRBJ1-5|once
CASSLFVATPPNQPQHF
TGTGCCAGCAGCTTGTTTGTGGCAACGCCACCCAATCAGCCCCAGCATTTT
>TRBV5-1|-|TRBJ1-5|-
CASSLSPAGGGNQPQHF
TGCGCCAGCAGCTTGAGTCCGGCGGGGGGCGGCAATCAGCCCCAGCATTTT
>TRBV5-6|-|TRBJ1-4|-
CASSYGAWDEKLFF
TGTGCCAGCAGCTACGGGGCCTGGGATGAAAAACTGTTTTTT
>TRBV11-2|-|TRBJ2-7|few
CASSLSVGYIYEQYF
TGTGCCAGCAGCTTATCTGTAGGGTATATCTACGAGCAGTACTTC
>TRBV7-9|TRBD1|TRBJ1-1|-
CASSPRTGARGHTEAFF
TGTGCCAGCAGCCCCCGGACAGGGGCAAGGGGGCACACTGAAGCTTTCTTT
>TRBV6-5|-|TRBJ2-2|-
CASTHGNTGELFF
TGTGCCAGCACCCACGGGAACACCGGGGAGCTGTTTTTT
>TRBV9|TRBD2|TRBJ2-5|-
CASSLAGLGQETQYF
TGTGCCAGCAGCCTCGCCGGACTAGGCCAAGAGACCCAGTACTTC
>TRBV28|TRBD2|TRBJ2-7|-
CASSLLAGEYEQYF
TGTGCCAGCAGTTTACTAGCGGGAGAGTACGAGCAGTACTTC
>TRBV30|-|TRBJ1-3|-
CAWSEYVGHGSGNTIYF
TGTGCCTGGAGCGAATATGTGGGACACGGCTCTGGAAACACCATATATTTT
>TRBV27|TRBD2|TRBJ2-6|-
CASSFTYRGERFSGANVLTF
TGTGCCAGCAGTTTTACGTACCGGGGGGAGCGCTTCTCTGGGGCCAACGTCCTGACTTTC
>TRBV15|TRBD2|TRBJ2-5|-
CATSREGLAGHETQYF
TGTGCCACCAGCAGAGAAGGGCTAGCGGGACATGAGACCCAGTACTTC
>TRBV2|-|TRBJ1-1|-
CASNQQGNTEAFF
TGTGCCAGCAACCAACAGGGGAACACTGAAGCTTTCTTT
>TRBV2|-|TRBJ1-1|-
CASSAQGLNTEAFF
TGTGCCAGCAGTGCGCAGGGGCTGAACACTGAAGCTTTCTTT
>TRBV27|-|TRBJ2-3|-
CASRKVGRTDTQYF
TGTGCCAGCCGCAAAGTGGGGAGGACAGATACGCAGTATTTT
>TRBV14|TRBD1|TRBJ2-7|-
CASSQVSGTAYEQYF
TGTGCCAGCAGCCAAGTTTCCGGGACAGCCTACGAGCAGTACTTC
>TRBV29-1|-|TRBJ1-5|-
CSVGRGVDQPQHF
TGCAGCGTGGGCAGGGGAGTGGATCAGCCCCAGCATTTT
>TRBV4-1|TRBD1|TRBJ2-5|-
CASSQHGTGGETQYF
TGCGCCAGCAGCCAGCACGGGACAGGGGGAGAGACCCAGTACTTC
>TRBV10-1|TRBD2|TRBJ2-5|-
CASSEFRGSLGETQYF
TGCGCCAGCAGTGAGTTTCGCGGGAGTCTAGGGGAGACCCAGTACTTC
>TRBV13|-|TRBJ2-7|once
CASTTFDFSYEQYF
TGTGCCAGCACCACTTTTGACTTCTCCTACGAGCAGTACTTC
>TRBV5-1|-|TRBJ2-2|-
CASSLEGTGELFF
TGCGCCAGCAGCTTGGAGGGAACCGGGGAGCTGTTTTTT
>TRBV30|-|TRBJ1-4|-
CAWSVEAGDEKLFF
TGTGCCTGGAGTGTGGAGGCAGGGGATGAAAAACTGTTTTTT
>TRBV5-4|-|TRBJ2-3|-
CASSLDSGSTDTQYF
TGTGCCAGCAGCTTGGACAGCGGTAGCACAGATACGCAGTATTTT
>TRBV5-1|-|TRBJ2-2|many
CASSLAQSTGELFF
TGCGCCAGCAGCTTGGCACAGAGCACCGGGGAGCTGTTTTTT
>TRBV9|-|TRBJ2-1|-
CASSVGLGSYNEQFF
TGTGCCAGCAGCGTAGGATTAGGCTCCTACAATGAGCAGTTCTTC
>TRBV28|TRBD1|TRBJ2-5|-
CASTMTGRETQYF
TGTGCCAGCACCATGACAGGGAGAGAGACCCAGTACTTC
>TRBV7-8|TRBD2|TRBJ2-7|-
CASSLDHRGTSGRREQYF
TGTGCCAGCAGCTTAGATCACCGGGGGACTAGCGGGAGACGGGAGCAGTACTTC
>TRBV28|-|TRBJ1-1|-
CARGGLDTEAFF
TGTGCCAGAGGGGGTTTGGACACTGAAGCTTTCTTT
>TRBV21-1|-|TRBJ1-1|-
CASGTNLRDSEAFF
TGTGCCAGCGGGACAAATCTCCGGGATTCTGAAGCTTTCTTT
>TRBV30|-|TRBJ2-2|once
CAWGLGGSNTGELFF
TGTGCCTGGGGGTTGGGTGGCTCGAACACCGGGGAGCTGTTTTTT